The following is a T cell receptor (beta chain) sequence with its context. Its antigen is unknown. These data are taken from a study of T cell responses to AZD1222 COVID-19 vaccine. Trimming at V came to 5 bases and at J to 2 bases, leaving 15 bases not matched to a gene. There are 18 residues in the CDR3. Germline CDR1 MDHEN, CDR2 SYDVKM. Study-level points and caveats: An increase in Spike-specific TCR breadth and depth was observed after two AZD1222 doses.

This table comes from immunoSEQ multiplex PCR, and its TCRdb copy is limited to in-frame clones, with some not included. The data show 150,000 or so clones, 90% seen once. This TCR derives from an adult in good health. The V gene is TRBV28, the J gene TRBJ1-5; 7 bases align to TRBD1. The source was peripheral blood, collected on day 0 of AZD1222 vaccination. The CDR3 nucleotides are TGTGCCAGCAGTCGGTCACGATACAGGGGATCAGGCAATCAGCCCCAGCATTTT. It encodes CASSRSRYRGSGNQPQHF.